This TCR beta chain was found in a study of OX40 agonist ivuxolimab in advanced cancers. As for the study in general: Dosing consisted of intravenous ivuxolimab at 0.01 to 10 mg/kg every 2 weeks. Study-level points and caveats: Compared with CD4+, CD8+ T cells on average had more expanded clones.

Researchers took blood at baseline, on cycle 4 day 1, and on cycle 7 day 1. Profiled with immunoSEQ multiplex PCR; TCRdb holds only in-frame clones, not every one. The sample holds around 64,000 clones, 70% to 90% seen once. This CDR3 has 16 residues. The germline CDR1 and CDR2 sequences are MNHNS and SASEGT. V shed 3 bases and J 1 base; nucleotides not matched to a gene: 5. About this clone: Antigen: not known.

The sample here was CD4+ or CD8+ T cells sorted from blood, taken in a trial of the OX40 agonist ivuxolimab. The V gene is TRBV6-1, the J gene TRBJ1-5, with 8 positions matching TRBD1. The receptor's source is an adult with an advanced solid tumor such as melanoma, head and neck, liver or kidney cancer. In DNA, the CDR3 is TGTGCCAGCAGTGAGAAACCAGGGGGCAGCAATCAGCCCCAGCATTTT. Protein: CASSEKPGGSNQPQHF.